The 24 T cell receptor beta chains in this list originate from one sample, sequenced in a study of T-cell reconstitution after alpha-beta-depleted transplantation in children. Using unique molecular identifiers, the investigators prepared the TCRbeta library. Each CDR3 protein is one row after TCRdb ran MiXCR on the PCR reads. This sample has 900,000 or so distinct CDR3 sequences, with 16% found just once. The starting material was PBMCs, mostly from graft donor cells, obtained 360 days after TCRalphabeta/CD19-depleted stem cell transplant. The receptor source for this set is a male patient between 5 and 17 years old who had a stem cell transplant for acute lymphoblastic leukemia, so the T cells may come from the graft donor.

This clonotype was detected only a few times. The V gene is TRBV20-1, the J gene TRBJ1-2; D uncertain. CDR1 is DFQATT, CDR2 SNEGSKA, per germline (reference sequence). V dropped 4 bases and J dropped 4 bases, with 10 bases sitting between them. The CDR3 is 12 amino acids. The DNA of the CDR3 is TGCAGTGCTACCTTTTGGAGCTATGGCTACACCTTC. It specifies CSATFWSYGYTF.

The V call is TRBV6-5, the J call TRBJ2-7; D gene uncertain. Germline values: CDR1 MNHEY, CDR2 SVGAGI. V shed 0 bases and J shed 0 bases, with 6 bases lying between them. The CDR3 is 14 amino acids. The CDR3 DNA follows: TGTGCCAGCAGTTACTCGGAGAGCTCCTACGAGCAGTACTTC. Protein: CASSYSESSYEQYF.

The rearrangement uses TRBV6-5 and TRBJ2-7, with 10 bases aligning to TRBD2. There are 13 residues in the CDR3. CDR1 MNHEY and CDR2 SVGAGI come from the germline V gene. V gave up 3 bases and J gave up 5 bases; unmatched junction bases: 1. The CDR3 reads CASSYSGRHEQYF. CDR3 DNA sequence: TGTGCCAGCAGTTATAGCGGGAGGCACGAGCAGTACTTC.

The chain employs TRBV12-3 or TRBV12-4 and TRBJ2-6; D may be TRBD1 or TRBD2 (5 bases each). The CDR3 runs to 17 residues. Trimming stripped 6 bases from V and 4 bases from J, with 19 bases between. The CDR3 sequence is CASSPQLGTPGANVLTF. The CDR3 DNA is TGTGCCAGCAGCCCCCAGCTGGGGACCCCCGGGGCCAACGTCCTGACTTTC.

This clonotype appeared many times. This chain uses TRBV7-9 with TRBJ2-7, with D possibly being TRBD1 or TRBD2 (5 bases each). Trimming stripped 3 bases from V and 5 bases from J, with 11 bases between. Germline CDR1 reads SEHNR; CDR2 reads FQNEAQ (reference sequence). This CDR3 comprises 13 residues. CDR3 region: CASSFAGTDEQYF. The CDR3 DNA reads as TGTGCCAGCAGCTTTGCCGGGACCGACGAGCAGTACTTC.

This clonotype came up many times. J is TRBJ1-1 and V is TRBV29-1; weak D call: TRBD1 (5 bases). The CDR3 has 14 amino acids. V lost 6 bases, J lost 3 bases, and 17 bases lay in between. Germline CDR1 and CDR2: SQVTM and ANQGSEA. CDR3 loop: CSVPADSYHTEAFF. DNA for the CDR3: TGCAGCGTGCCTGCTGACAGCTACCACACTGAAGCTTTCTTT.

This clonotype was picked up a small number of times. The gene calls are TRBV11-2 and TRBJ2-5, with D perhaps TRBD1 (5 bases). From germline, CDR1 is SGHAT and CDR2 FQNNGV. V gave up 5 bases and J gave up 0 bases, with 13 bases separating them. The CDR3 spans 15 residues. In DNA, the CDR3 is TGTGCCAGCAGCCAAATTAAGGGGTACCAAGAGACCCAGTACTTC. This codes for CASSQIKGYQETQYF.

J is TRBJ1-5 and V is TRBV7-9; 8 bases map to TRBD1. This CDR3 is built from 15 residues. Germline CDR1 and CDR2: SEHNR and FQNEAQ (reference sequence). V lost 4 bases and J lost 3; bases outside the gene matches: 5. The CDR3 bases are TGTGCCAGCAGCTCAGGGACAGGCCACAATCAGCCCCAGCATTTT. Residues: CASSSGTGHNQPQHF.

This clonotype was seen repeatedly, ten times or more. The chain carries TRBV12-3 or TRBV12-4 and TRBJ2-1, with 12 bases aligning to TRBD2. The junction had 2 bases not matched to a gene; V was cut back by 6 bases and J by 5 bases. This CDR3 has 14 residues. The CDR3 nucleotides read TGTGCCAGCAGGGGACTAGCGGGCCACAATGAGCAGTTCTTC. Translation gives CASRGLAGHNEQFF.

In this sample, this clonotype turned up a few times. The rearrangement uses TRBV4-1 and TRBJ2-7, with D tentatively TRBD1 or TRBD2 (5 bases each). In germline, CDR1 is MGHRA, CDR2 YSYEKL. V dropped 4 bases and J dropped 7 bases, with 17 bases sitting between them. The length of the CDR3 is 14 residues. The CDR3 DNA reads TGCGCCAGCAGCCTAGGGGCCCCACCGGGGGAGCAGTACTTC. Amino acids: CASSLGAPPGEQYF.

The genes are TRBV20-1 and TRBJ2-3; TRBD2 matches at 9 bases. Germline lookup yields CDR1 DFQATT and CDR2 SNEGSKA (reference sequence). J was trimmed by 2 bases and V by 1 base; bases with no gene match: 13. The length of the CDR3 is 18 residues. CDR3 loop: CSARAREVAGVFTDTQYF. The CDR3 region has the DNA TGCAGTGCTAGAGCCCGAGAGGTAGCGGGAGTGTTCACAGATACGCAGTATTTT.

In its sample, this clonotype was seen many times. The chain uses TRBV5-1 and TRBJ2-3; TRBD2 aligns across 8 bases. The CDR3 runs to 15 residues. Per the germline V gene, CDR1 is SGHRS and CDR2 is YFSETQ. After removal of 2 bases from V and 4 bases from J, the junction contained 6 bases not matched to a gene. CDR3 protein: CASSFFSGNADTQYF. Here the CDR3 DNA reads TGCGCCAGCAGCTTTTTTAGCGGGAATGCAGATACGCAGTATTTT.

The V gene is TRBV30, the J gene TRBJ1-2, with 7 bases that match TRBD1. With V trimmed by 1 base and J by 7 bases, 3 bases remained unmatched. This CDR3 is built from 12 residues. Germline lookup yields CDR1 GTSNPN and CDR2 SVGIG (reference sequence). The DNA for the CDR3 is TGTGCCTGGAGTGACCACAGGGGTGGCTACACCTTC. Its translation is CAWSDHRGGYTF.

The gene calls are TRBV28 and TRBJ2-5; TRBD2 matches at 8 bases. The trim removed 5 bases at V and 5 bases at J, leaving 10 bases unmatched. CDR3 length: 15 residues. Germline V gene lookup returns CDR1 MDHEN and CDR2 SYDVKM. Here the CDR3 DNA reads TGTGCCAGCAGTCCCCTAACGGGAGGGCCGGAGACCCAGTACTTC. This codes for CASSPLTGGPETQYF.

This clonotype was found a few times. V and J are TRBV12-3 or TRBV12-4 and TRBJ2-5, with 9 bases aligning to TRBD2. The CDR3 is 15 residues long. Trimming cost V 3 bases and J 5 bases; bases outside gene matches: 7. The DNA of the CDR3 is TGTGCCAGCAGTTTTTATAGCGGGAGAGGGGAGACCCAGTACTTC. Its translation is CASSFYSGRGETQYF.

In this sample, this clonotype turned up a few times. DNA of the CDR3: TGTGCCAGCACCGGGACTAGCTCGTACAATGAGCAGTTCTTC. Residues: CASTGTSSYNEQFF. The genes are TRBV11-1 and TRBJ2-1, with TRBD2 matching over 9 bases. Germline CDR1 and CDR2: SGHAT and FQDESV (reference sequence). V lost 7 bases, J lost 4 bases, and 5 bases stayed unmatched. The CDR3 totals 14 residues.

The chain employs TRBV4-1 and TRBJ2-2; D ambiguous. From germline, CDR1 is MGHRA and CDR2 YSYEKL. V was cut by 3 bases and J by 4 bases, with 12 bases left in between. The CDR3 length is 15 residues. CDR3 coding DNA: TGCGCCAGCAGCCAGCCGACGAGGTCCACCGGGGAGCTGTTTTTT. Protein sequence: CASSQPTRSTGELFF.

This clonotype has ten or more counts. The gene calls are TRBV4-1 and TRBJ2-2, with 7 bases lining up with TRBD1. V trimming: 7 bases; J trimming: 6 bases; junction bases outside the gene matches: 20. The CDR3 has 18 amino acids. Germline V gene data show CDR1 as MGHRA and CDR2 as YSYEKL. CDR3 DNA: TGCGCCAGCACCCCACCCTGGGGCAGGGGGAAATTTCCCGGGGAGCTGTTTTTT. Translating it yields CASTPPWGRGKFPGELFF.

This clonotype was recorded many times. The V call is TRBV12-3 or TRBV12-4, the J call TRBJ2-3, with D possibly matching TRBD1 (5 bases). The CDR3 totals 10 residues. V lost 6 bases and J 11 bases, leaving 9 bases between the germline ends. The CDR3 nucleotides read TGTGCCAGCAGGGGAAGGGGGCAGTATTTT. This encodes CASRGRGQYF.

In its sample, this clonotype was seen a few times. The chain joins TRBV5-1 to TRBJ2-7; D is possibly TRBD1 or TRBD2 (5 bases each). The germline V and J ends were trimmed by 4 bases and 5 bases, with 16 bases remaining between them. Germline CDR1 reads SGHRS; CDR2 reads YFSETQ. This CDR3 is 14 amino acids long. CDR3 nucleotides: TGCGCCAGCAGCCCTTTCGGGGCAGAACACGAGCAGTACTTC. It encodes CASSPFGAEHEQYF.

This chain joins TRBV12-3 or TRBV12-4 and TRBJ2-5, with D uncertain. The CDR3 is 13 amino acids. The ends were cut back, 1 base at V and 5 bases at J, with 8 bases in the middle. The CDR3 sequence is CASSLGQHETQYF. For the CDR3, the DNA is TGTGCCAGCAGTTTAGGCCAGCACGAGACCCAGTACTTC.

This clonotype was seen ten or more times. The DNA for the CDR3 is TGCAGTGCCAAACAGGGGGCGCGTACCGGGGAGCTGTTTTTT. Residues: CSAKQGARTGELFF. The chain carries TRBV20-1 and TRBJ2-2; 9 bases are a match to TRBD1. The V gene end was trimmed by 6 bases and the J gene end by 5 bases; junction bases not matched to a gene: 7. CDR3 length equals 14 residues. The germline CDR1 and CDR2 sequences are DFQATT and SNEGSKA (reference sequence).

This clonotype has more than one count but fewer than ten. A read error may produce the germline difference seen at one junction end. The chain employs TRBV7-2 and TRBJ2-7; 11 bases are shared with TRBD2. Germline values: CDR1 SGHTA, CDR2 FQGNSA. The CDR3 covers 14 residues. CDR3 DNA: TGTGCCAGCACCTTACTAGCGGGAGACTACGAGCAGTACTTC. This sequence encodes CASTLLAGDYEQYF. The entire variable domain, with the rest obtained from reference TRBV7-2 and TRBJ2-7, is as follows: GAGVSQSPSNKVTEKGKDVELRCDPISGHTALYWYRQSLGQGLEFLIYFQGNSAPDKSGLPSDRFSAERTGGSVSTLTIQRTQQEDSAVYLCASTLLAGDYEQYFGPGTRLTVT.

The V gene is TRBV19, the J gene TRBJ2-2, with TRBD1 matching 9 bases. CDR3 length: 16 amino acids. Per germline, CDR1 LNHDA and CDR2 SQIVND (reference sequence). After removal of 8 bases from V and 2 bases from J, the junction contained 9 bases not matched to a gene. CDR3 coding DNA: TGTGCCAGTCAACAGGGGGCCTTTAGAAACACCGGGGAGCTGTTTTTT. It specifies CASQQGAFRNTGELFF.